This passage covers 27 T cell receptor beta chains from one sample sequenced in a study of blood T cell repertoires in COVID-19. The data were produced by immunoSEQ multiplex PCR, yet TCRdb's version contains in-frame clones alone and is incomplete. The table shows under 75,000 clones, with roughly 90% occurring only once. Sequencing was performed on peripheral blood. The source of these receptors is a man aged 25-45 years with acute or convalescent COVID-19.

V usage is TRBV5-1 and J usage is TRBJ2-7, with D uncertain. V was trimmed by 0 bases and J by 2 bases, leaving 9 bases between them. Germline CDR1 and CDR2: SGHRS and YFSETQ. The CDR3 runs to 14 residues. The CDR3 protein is CASSLGPTTYEQYF. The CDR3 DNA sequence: TGCGCCAGCAGCTTGGGTCCGACAACCTACGAGCAGTACTTC.

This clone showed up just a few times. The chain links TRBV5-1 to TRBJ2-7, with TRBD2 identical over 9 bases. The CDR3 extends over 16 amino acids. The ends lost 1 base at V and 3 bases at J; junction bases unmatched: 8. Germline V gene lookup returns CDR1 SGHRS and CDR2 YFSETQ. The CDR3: CASSLLGREGLYEQYF. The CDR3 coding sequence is TGCGCCAGCAGCTTGTTAGGGCGGGAGGGCCTCTACGAGCAGTACTTC.

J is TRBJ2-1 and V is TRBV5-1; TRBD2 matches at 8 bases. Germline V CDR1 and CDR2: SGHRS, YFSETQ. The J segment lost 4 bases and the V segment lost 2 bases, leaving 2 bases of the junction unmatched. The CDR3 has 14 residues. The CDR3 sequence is CASSFGGGYNEQFF. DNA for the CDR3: TGCGCCAGCAGCTTCGGCGGGGGGTACAATGAGCAGTTCTTC.

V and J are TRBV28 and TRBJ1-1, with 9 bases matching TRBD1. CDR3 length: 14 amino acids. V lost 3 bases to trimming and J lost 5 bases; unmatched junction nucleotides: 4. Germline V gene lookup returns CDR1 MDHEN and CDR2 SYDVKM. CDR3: CASSFHRGLTEAFF. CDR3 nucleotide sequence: TGTGCCAGCAGTTTCCACAGGGGGCTAACTGAAGCTTTCTTT.

This chain's CDR3 is CAWSQTGIGNTIYF. The CDR3 coding sequence is TGTGCCTGGAGTCAGACAGGGATTGGAAACACCATATATTTT. V gene TRBV30 combines with J gene TRBJ1-3, with 7 positions matching TRBD1. CDR3 size: 14 residues. V gave up 2 bases and J gave up 3 bases; unmatched junction bases: 4. Germline loops: CDR1 GTSNPN, CDR2 SVGIG (reference sequence). The full variable domain, rest sourced from reference TRBV30 and TRBJ1-3, is SQTIHQWPATLVQPVGSPLSLECTVEGTSNPNLYWYRQAAGRGLQLLFYSVGIGQISSEVPQNLSASRPQDRQFILSSKKLLLSDSGFYLCAWSQTGIGNTIYFGEGSWLTVV.

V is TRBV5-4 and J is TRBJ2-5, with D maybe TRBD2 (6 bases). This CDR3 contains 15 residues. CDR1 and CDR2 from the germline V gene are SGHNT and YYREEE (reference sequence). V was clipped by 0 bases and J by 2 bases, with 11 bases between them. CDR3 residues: CASSLVSRGQETQYF. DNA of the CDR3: TGTGCCAGCAGCTTGGTTAGTCGGGGGCAAGAGACCCAGTACTTC.

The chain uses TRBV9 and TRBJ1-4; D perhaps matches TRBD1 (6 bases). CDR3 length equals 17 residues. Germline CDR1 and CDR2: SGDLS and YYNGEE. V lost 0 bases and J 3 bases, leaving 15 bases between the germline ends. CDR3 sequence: CASSVGGREGANEKLFF. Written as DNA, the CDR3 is TGTGCCAGCAGCGTAGGTGGCAGGGAGGGGGCTAATGAAAAACTGTTTTTT.

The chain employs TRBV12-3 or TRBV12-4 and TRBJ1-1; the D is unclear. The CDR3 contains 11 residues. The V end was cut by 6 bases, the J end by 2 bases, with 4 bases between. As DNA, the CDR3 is TGTGCCAGCAGACATAACACTGAAGCTTTCTTT. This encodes CASRHNTEAFF.

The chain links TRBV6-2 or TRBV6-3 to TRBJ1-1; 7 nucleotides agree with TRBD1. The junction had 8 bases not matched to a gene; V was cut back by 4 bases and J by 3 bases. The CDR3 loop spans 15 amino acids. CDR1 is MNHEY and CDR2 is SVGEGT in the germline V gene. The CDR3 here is CASSFHHRGYTEAFF. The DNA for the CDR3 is TGTGCCAGCAGTTTCCATCACAGGGGTTACACTGAAGCTTTCTTT.

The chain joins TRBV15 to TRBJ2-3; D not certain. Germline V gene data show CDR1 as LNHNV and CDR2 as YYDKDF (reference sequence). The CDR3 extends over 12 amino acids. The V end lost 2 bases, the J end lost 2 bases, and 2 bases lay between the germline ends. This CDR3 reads CATSRLTDTQYF. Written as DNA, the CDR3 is TGTGCCACCAGCAGACTCACAGATACGCAGTATTTT.

The CDR3 coding sequence is TGTGCCAGCAGTCCCCGGGAAGCATCCTACGAGCAGTACTTC. It specifies CASSPREASYEQYF. The chain is built from TRBV6-5 and TRBJ2-7; TRBD2 might be the D (5 bases). Germline V gene sequence: CDR1 MNHEY, CDR2 SVGAGI. V shed 5 bases and J shed 1 base, with 12 bases lying between them. This CDR3 is 14 amino acids long.

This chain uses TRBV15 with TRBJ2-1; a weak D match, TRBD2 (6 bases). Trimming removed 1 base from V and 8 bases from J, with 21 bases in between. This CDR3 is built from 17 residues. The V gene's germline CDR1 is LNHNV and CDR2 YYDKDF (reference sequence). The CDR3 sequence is CATSRGGWDFNRDEQFF. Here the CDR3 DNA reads TGTGCCACCAGCAGAGGAGGGTGGGACTTCAATCGCGATGAGCAGTTCTTC.

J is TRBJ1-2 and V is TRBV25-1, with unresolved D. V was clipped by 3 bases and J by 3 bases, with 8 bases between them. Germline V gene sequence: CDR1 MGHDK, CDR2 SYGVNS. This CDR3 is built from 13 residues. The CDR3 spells CASSDLAHYGYTF. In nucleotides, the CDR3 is TGTGCCAGCAGTGATTTGGCCCACTATGGCTACACCTTC.

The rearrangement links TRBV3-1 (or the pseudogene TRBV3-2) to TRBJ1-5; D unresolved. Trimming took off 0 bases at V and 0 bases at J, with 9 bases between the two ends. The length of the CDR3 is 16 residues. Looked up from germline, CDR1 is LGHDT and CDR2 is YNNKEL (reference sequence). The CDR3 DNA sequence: TGTGCCAGCAGCCAAGACAGTCCTTATAGCAATCAGCCCCAGCATTTT. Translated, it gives CASSQDSPYSNQPQHF.

CDR3 sequence: CAISESGGEETQYF. CDR3 DNA sequence: TGTGCCATCAGTGAGTCCGGAGGTGAAGAGACCCAGTACTTC. The V call is TRBV10-3, the J call TRBJ2-5; weak D call: TRBD2 (5 bases). CDR1 is ENHRY, CDR2 SYGVKD, per germline. Trimming pared 0 bases from V and 3 bases from J, leaving 8 bases between. The CDR3 has 14 amino acids.

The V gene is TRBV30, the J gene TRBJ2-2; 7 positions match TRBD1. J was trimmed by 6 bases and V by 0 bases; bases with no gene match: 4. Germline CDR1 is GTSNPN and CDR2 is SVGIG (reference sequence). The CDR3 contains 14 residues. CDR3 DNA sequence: TGTGCCTGGAGTGTAGGGACAGAGGCCGGGGAGCTGTTTTTT. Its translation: CAWSVGTEAGELFF.

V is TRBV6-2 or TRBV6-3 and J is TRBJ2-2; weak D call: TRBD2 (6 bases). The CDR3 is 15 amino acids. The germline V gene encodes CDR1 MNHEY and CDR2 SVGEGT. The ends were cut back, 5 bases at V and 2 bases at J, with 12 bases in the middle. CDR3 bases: TGTGCCAGCAGTCTTCGGGGGACCAACACCGGGGAGCTGTTTTTT. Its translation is CASSLRGTNTGELFF.

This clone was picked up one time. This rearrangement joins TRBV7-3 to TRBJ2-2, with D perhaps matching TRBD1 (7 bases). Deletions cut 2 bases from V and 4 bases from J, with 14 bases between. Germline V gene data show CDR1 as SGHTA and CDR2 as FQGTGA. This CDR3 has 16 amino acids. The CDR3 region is CASSLQGGTLTGELFF. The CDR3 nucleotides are TGTGCCAGCAGCTTACAGGGGGGAACCCTCACCGGGGAGCTGTTTTTT. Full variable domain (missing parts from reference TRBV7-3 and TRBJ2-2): GAGVSQTPSNKVTEKGKYVELRCDPISGHTALYWYRQSLGQGPEFLIYFQGTGAADDSGLPNDRFFAVRPEGSVSTLKIQRTERGDSAVYLCASSLQGGTLTGELFFGEGSRLTVL.

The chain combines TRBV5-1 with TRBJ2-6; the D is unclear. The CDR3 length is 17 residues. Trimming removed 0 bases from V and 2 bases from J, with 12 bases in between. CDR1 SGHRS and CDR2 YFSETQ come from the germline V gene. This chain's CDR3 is CASSLAPLGTGANVLTF. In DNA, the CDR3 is TGCGCCAGCAGCTTGGCCCCGCTCGGTACTGGGGCCAACGTCCTGACTTTC.

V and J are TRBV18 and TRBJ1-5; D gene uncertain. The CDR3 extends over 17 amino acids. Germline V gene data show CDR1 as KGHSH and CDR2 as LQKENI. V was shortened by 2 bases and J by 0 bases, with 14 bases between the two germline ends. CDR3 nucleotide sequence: TGTGCCAGCTCACCAGTTATGAGAGTCGATAGCAATCAGCCCCAGCATTTT. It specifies CASSPVMRVDSNQPQHF.

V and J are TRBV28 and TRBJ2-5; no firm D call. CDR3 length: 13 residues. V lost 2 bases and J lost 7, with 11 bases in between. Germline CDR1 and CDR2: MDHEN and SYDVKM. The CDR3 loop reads CASSLPRPVTQYF. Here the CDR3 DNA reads TGTGCCAGCAGTTTACCTAGGCCGGTGACCCAGTACTTC. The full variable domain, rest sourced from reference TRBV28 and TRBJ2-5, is DVKVTQSSRYLVKRTGEKVFLECVQDMDHENMFWYRQDPGLGLRLIYFSYDVKMKEKGDIPEGYSVSREKKERFSLILESASTNQTSMYLCASSLPRPVTQYFGPGTRLLVL.

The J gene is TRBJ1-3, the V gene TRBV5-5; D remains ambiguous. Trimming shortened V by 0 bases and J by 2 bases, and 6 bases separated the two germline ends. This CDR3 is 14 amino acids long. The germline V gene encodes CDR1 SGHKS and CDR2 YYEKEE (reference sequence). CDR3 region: CASSLVQPGNTIYF. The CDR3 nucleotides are TGTGCCAGCAGCTTGGTACAGCCTGGAAACACCATATATTTT.

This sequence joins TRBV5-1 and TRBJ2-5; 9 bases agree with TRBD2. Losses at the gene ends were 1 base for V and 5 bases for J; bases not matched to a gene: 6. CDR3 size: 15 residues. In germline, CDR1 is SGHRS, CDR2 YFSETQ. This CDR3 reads CASSLFGGREETQYF. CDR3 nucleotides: TGCGCCAGCAGCTTGTTTGGCGGGAGGGAGGAGACCCAGTACTTC.

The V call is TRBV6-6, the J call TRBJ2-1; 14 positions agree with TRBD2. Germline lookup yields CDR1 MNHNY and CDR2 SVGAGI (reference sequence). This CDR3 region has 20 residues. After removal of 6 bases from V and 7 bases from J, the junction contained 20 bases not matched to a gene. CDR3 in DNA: TGTGCCAGCAGCCCCCGGGCAGGGAGCGGACTAGCGGGAGGTAGGAATGAGCAGTTCTTC. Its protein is CASSPRAGSGLAGGRNEQFF.

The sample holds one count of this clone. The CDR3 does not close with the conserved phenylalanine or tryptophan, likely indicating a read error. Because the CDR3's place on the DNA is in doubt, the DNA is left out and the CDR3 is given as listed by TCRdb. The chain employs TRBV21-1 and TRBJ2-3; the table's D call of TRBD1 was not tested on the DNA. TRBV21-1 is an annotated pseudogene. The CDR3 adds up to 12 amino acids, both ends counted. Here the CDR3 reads CASSKGGGQGRG.

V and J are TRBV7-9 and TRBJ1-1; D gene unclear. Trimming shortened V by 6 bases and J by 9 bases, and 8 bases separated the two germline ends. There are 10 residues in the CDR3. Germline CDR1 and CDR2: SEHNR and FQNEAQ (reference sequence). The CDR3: CASSTTQAFF. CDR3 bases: TGTGCCAGCAGTACTACTCAAGCTTTCTTT.

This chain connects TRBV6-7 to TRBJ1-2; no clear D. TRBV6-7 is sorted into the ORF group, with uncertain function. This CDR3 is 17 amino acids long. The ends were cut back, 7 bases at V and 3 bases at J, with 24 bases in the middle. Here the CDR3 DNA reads TGTGCCAGCACCCCCCGGAGGGATCCGGCCTCTGACTATGGCTACACCTTC. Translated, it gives CASTPRRDPASDYGYTF.